The TCR beta chain under discussion was sequenced for a study of sequential checkpoint blockade in melanoma. In the study overall: First-line arms were nivolumab then ipilimumab, or the reverse, randomized 1:1. Each arm's sequence ended with maintenance nivolumab.

Treatment denoted: randomized to nivolumab then ipilimumab (arm A) or the reverse (arm B). Germline-derived CDR1 and CDR2 are SGHRS and YFSETQ. The CDR3 has 15 residues. Trimming took 4 bases from V and 4 from J; bases not matched to a gene: 6. Assay: immunoSEQ multiplex PCR; the TCRdb copy retains only in-frame clones and omits some. The data show around 13,000 clones, 60% to 80% seen once. The sequencing here drew on CD8+ T cells sorted from blood (inferred from file names), taken from a patient given nivolumab and ipilimumab in sequence. The gene calls are TRBV5-1 and TRBJ2-7; 12 bases align to TRBD2. The clonotype was recovered from a human donor with melanoma. DNA of the CDR3: TGCGCCAGCAGCCCGACGACTAGCGGGAGTTACGAGCAGTACTTC. It codes for CASSPTTSGSYEQYF.